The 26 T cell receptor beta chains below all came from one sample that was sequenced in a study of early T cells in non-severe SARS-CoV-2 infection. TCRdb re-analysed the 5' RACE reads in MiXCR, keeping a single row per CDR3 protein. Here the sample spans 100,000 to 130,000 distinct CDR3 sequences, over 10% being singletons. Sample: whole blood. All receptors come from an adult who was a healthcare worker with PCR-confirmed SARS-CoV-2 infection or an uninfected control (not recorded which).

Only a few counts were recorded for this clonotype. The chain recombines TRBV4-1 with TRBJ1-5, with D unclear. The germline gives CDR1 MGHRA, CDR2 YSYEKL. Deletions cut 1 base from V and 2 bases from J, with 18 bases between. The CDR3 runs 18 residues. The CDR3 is CASSQVPGPKLGNQPQHF. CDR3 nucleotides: TGCGCCAGCAGCCAAGTCCCAGGACCTAAGCTAGGCAATCAGCCCCAGCATTTT.

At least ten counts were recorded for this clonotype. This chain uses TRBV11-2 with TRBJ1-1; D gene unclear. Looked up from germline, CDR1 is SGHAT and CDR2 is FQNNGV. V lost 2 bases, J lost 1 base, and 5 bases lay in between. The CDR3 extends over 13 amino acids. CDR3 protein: CASSLNPNTEAFF. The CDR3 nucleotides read TGTGCCAGCAGCTTAAACCCGAACACTGAAGCTTTCTTT.

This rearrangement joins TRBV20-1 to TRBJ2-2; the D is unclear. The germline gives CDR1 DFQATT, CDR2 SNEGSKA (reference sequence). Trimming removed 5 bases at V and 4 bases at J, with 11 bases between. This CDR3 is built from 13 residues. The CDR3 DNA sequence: TGCAGTGCTCCGGCAGATAGCACCGGGGAGCTGTTTTTT. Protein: CSAPADSTGELFF.

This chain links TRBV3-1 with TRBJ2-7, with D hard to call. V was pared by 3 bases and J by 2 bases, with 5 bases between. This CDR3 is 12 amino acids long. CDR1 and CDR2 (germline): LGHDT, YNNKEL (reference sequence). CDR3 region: CASSQGTYEQYF. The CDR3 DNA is TGTGCCAGCAGCCAGGGAACCTACGAGCAGTACTTC.

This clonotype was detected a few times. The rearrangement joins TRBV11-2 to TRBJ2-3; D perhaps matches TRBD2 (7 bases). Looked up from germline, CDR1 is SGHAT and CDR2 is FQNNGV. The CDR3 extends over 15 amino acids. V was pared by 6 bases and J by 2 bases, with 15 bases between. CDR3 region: CASRGRGADTDTQYF. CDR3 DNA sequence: TGTGCCAGCAGAGGCCGGGGGGCGGACACAGATACGCAGTATTTT.

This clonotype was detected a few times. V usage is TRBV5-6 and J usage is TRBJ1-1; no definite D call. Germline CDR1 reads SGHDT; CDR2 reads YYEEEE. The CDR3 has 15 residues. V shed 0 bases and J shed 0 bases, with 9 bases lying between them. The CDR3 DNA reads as TGTGCCAGCAGCTTGGACCCATCCCTGAACACTGAAGCTTTCTTT. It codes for CASSLDPSLNTEAFF.

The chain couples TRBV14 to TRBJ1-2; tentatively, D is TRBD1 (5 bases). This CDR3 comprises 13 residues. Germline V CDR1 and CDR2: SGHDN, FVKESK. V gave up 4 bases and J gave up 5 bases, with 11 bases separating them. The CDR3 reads CASSPTETYGYTF. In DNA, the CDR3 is TGTGCCAGCAGCCCGACAGAGACTTATGGCTACACCTTC.

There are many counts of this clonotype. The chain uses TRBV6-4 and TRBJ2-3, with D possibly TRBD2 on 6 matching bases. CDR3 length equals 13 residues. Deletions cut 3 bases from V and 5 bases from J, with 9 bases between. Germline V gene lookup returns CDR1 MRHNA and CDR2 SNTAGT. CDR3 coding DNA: TGTGCCAGCAGTGAAGGAGCGGGAGATACGCAGTATTTT. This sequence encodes CASSEGAGDTQYF.

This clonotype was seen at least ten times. The chain's CDR3 is CASSSPDREGSYEQYF. CDR3 coding DNA: TGTGCCAGCAGCTCACCCGACAGGGAGGGAAGCTACGAGCAGTACTTC. This chain uses TRBV5-6 with TRBJ2-7; D assignment may be TRBD1 or TRBD2 (7 bases each). Germline-derived CDR1 and CDR2 are SGHDT and YYEEEE. The germline V and J ends were trimmed by 3 bases and 3 bases, with 19 bases remaining between them. The CDR3 runs to 16 residues.

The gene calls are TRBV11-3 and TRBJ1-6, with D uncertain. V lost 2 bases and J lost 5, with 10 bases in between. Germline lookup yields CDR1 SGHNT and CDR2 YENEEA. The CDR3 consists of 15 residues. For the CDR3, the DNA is TGTGCCAGCAGCTTAATGGCAGCCGATAATTCACCCCTCCACTTT. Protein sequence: CASSLMAADNSPLHF. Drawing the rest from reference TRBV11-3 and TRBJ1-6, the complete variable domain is EAGVVQSPRYKIIEKKQPVAFWCNPISGHNTLYWYLQNLGQGPELLIRYENEEAVDDSQLPKDRFSAERLKGVDSTLKIQPAELGDSAVYLCASSLMAADNSPLHFGNGTRLTVT.

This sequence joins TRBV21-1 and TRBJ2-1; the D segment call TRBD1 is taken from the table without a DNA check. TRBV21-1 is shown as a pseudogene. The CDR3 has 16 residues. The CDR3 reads CASSKDARGDGNEQFF. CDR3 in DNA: TGTGCCAGCAGCAAAGATGCCCGGGGGGATGGTAATGAGCAGTTCTTC.

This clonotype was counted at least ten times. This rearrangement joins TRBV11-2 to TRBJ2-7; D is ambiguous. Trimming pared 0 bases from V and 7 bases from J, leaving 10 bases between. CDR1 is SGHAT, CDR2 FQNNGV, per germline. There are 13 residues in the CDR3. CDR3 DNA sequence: TGTGCCAGCAGCTTAGAGCCCGAGGAGGAGCAGTACTTC. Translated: CASSLEPEEEQYF.

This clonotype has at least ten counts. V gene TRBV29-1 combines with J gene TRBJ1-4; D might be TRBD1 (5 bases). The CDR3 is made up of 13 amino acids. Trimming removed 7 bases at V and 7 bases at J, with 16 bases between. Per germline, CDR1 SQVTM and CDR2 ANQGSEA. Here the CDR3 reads CSAAETAGEKLFF. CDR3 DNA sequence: TGCAGCGCCGCCGAGACAGCGGGTGAAAAACTGTTTTTT.

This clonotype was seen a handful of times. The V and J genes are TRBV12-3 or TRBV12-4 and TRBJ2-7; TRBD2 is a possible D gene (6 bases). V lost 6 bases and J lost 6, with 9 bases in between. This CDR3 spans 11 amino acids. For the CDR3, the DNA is TGTGCCAGCAGGACCGGGGGCGAGCAGTACTTC. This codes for CASRTGGEQYF.

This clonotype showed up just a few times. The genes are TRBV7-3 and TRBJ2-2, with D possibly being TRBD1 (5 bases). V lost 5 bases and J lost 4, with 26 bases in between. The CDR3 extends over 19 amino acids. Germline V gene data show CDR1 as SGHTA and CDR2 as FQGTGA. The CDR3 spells CASSRLVEWGGHLTGELFF. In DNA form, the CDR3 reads TGTGCCAGCAGCCGCTTAGTAGAGTGGGGCGGTCACCTCACCGGGGAGCTGTTTTTT.

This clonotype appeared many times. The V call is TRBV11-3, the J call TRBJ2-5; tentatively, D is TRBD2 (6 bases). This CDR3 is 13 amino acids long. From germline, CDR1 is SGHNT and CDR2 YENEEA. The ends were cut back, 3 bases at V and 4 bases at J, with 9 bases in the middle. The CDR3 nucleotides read TGTGCCAGCAGCTTTCCCGGGGGAGAGACCCAGTACTTC. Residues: CASSFPGGETQYF.

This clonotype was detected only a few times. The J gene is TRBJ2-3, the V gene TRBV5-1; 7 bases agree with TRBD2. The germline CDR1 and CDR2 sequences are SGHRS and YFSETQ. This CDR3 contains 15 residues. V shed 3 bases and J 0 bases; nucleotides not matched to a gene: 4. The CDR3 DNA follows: TGCGCCAGCAGCTCCTATAGCGGGAGCACAGATACGCAGTATTTT. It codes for CASSSYSGSTDTQYF.

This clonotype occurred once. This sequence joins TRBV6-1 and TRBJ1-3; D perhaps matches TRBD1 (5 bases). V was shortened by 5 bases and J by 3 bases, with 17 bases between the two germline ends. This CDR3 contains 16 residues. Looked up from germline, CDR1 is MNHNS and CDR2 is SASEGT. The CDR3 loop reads CASSRGGRVGGNTIYF. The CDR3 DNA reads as TGTGCCAGCAGTCGAGGCGGCAGGGTCGGTGGAAACACCATATATTTT.

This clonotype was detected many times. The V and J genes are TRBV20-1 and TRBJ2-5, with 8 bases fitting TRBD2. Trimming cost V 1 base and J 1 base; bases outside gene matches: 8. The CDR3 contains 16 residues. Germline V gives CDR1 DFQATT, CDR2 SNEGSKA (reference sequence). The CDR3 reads CSARVSGRALQETQYF. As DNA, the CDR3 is TGCAGTGCTAGAGTCAGCGGGAGAGCCCTCCAAGAGACCCAGTACTTC.

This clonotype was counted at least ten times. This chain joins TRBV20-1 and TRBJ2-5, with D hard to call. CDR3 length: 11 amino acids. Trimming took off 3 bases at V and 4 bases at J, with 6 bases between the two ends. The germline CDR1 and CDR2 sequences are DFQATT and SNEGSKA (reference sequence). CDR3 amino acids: CSARGGETQYF. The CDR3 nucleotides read TGCAGTGCTAGGGGTGGAGAGACCCAGTACTTC.

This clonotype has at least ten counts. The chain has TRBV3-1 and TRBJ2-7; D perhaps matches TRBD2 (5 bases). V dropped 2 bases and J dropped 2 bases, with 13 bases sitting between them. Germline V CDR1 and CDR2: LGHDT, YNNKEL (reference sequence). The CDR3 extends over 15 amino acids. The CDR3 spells CASSQRTSPPYEQYF. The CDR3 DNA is TGTGCCAGCAGCCAACGGACTTCCCCGCCCTACGAGCAGTACTTC.

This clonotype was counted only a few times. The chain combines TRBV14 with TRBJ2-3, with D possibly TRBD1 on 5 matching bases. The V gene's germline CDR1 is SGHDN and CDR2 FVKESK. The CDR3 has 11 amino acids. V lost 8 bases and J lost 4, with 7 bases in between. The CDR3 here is CASGAADTQYF. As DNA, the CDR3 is TGTGCCAGCGGGGCGGCAGATACGCAGTATTTT.

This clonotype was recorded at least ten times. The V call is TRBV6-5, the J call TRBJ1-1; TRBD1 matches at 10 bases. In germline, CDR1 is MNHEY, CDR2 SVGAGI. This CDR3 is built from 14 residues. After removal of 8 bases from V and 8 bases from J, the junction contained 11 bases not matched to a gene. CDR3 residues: CASHPGTGAREAFF. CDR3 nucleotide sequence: TGTGCCAGCCACCCCGGGACAGGGGCGAGAGAAGCTTTCTTT.

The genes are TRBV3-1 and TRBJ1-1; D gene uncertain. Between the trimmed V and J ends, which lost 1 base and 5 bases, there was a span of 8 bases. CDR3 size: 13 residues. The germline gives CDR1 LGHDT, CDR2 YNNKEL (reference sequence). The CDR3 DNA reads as TGTGCCAGCAGCCAAGGTCTCGGTACTGAAGCTTTCTTT. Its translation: CASSQGLGTEAFF.

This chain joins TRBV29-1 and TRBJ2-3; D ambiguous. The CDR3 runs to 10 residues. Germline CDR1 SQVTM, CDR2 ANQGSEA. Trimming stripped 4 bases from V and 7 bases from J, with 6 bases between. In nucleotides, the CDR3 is TGCAGCGTTGGGGGTAATACGCAGTATTTT. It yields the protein CSVGGNTQYF.

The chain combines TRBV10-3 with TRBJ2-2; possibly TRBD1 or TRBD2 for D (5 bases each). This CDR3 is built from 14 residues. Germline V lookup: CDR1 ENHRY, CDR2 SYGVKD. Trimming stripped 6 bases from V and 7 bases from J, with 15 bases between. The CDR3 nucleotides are TGTGCCATCAGCGAGCAGGGACGGGACGGGGAGCTGTTTTTT. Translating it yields CAISEQGRDGELFF.